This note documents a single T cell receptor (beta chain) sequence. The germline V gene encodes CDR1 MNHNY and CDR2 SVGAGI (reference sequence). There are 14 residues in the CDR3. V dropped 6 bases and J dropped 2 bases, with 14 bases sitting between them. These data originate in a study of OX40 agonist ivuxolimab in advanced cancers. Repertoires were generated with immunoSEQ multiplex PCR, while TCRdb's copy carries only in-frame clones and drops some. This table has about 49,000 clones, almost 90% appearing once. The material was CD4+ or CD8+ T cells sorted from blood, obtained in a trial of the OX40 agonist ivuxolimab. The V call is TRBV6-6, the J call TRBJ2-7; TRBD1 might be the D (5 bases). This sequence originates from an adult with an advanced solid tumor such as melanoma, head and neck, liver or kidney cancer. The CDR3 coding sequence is TGTGCCAGCAGATCCTCCGGACAAACCTACGAGCAGTACTTC. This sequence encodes CASRSSGQTYEQYF.